What follows is one TCR beta chain and its context. Its antigen is not identified. The CDR3 runs 15 residues. The V and J ends lost 4 bases and 4 bases respectively, with 14 bases between them. Germline lookup yields CDR1 SGHRS and CDR2 YFSETQ. The sample originates from a study of identical twins. Findings and caveats of the study: Modelling underestimated the level of out-of-frame TCR alpha sharing observed in monozygotic twins. Partly confounded zero-insertion analyses could result from invariant MAIT and iNKT cells.

One entry per CDR3 protein, called by TCRdb with MiXCR from the 5' RACE reads. The sample shows fewer than 900,000 distinct CDR3 sequences, around a sixth of them seen only once. Among all donors, each was a healthy Caucasian. These same records also appear under a second study, on T cells expressing NK-cell markers. In that study: It is unclear if expanded NKG2C-expressing clones target HCMV antigens.

This receptor was obtained from a woman under 30 in good health. The gene calls are TRBV5-1 and TRBJ2-2; weak D call: TRBD1 (6 bases). Sequencing was done on a sample of PBMCs. As DNA, the CDR3 is TGCGCCAGCAGCCAAACAGGGTGGAGCACCGGGGAGCTGTTTTTT. Amino acids: CASSQTGWSTGELFF.